These T cell receptor beta chains were read from a single sample in a study of cytomegalovirus exposure and HLA in healthy donors. Generated by immunoSEQ multiplex PCR, the TCRdb table keeps only in-frame clones and is missing some. The table lists roughly 300,000 clones, 87% of them singletons. Sample: PBMCs. The receptors stem from a woman in her 30s in good health and CMV-seropositive. CDR3s include the opening cysteine and the closing phenylalanine or tryptophan. A D gene is named only where the DNA matches it firmly. Clone size is stated in some rows and not others, as once, few, many or a class when expanded.

V gene,J gene,D gene,clone size,CDR3 protein
TRBV25-1,TRBJ1-1,.,.,CASSDSGEGKTEAFF
TRBV6-5,TRBJ2-3,.,.,CASSPTDTSTDTQYF
TRBV2,TRBJ2-1,.,.,CASSAYNEQFF
TRBV28,TRBJ1-3,.,few,CASSFPGDTIYF
TRBV2,TRBJ2-1,.,once,CATIGESYNEQFF
TRBV4-3,TRBJ2-3,TRBD2,.,CASSQGLAGGQRTQYF
TRBV27,TRBJ1-1,.,.,CASSLDKNTEAFF
TRBV29-1,TRBJ2-6,TRBD1,few,CSVETQGWGRSGANVLTF
TRBV14,TRBJ1-6,.,.,CASSQVVGYYNSPLHF
TRBV7-3,TRBJ2-3,.,.,CASSLRWRSDTQYF
TRBV28,TRBJ2-2,.,.,CASRKTVLGELFF
TRBV1,TRBJ2-7,.,.,CTSRAGTSGRPNWEQYF
TRBV27,TRBJ1-5,TRBD1,.,CASSTGQGERPQHF